This T cell receptor (beta chain) derives from a study of blood T cell repertoires in COVID-19 (dated by TCRdb to 2018 to 2020). Study-level background: Samples from collaborators originated in the United States, Italy and Spain and spanned both the acute and convalescent phases of COVID-19. The material from the prospective study consisted of cDNA or gDNA derived from T cells, B-cell-depleted T cells, or PBMCs. The dataset comprised deeply sampled blood TCRbeta repertoires from subjects exposed to, actively infected with, or recovered from COVID-19. The repertoires were released in a freely available public database intended as a resource for research on the immune response to SARS-CoV-2. Samples were obtained from the ongoing ImmuneRACE study (first 160 participants) and from over 1,000 subjects provided by 6 global collaborators. A de-identified subject ID, COVID-19 status, age in years and sex were almost always included in the sample metadata. Where HLA class I and class II types were available, the types were taken from metadata supplied by the sample provider, not from assay-based typing. Overall study results and their limits: How much clinical and demographic metadata was included differed by source and by participant, and the metadata was provided uncurated.

This clone is a singleton in its sample. Its antigen remains undetermined. Within one base of it there is no much larger clone, and no base qualities were kept. The CDR3, from cysteine to phenylalanine, totals 16 residues. The only DNA kept is the CDR3, 48 bases in frame from the first base. Trimming removed 3 bases from V and 5 bases from J, leaving 22 bases between the germline ends. Looking up the germline V gene (reference sequence) yields CDR1 GTSNPN and CDR2 SVGIG. The collaborating institutions used their own protocols to collect whole blood in K2EDTA tubes. For TCRbeta analysis, collaborators shipped samples in one of three forms: frozen whole blood, isolated PBMCs, or DNA extracted from either of those sample types. TCRbeta CDR3 regions were amplified from genomic DNA using the immunoSEQ Assay, a bias-controlled multiplex PCR. As for the authors' bioinformatics: The number of nucleated cells in each sample was estimated by amplification of reference gene primers within the assay. To quantify the absolute abundance of each unique TCRbeta CDR3 rearrangement, sequence reads were collapsed and filtered. For each sample, productive Simpson clonality was calculated as the square root of Simpson's diversity index across productive rearrangements. As stored in TCRdb, this immuneACCESS dataset retains in-frame rearrangements with V and J assigned. A fraction of the clones does not appear; measured against another copy, unresolved V genes explain less than half of the discrepancy, and the remainder lacks a known reason. V, J and clone size are taken as reported in that table, and D and trimming were inferred from the DNA itself. The sample data list fewer than 80,000 clones, and roughly 90% of these were observed just once. 20% to 25% of the sample is taken by the ten largest.

The sequenced sample consisted of peripheral blood. The sequence links TRBV30 to TRBJ1-2; perhaps TRBD1 is the D gene, with 5 bases matching. The sequence was obtained from a woman aged 50 to 60 with active or convalescent COVID-19. The CDR3 here reads CAWSALDGGVSYGYTF. The sequenced DNA is TGTGCCTGGAGCGCCCTCGATGGGGGGGTCTCTTATGGCTACACCTTC.